This T cell receptor (beta chain) emerged from a study of T-cell reconstitution after alpha-beta-depleted transplantation in children. The CDR3 sequence is 15 residues long. During its preparation, the TCRbeta library received unique molecular identifiers. TCRdb processed the PCR reads anew with MiXCR; each CDR3 protein has one entry. This repertoire shows around 410,000 distinct CDR3 sequences, roughly a tenth found once; its top ten account for nearly 5.5%. The sequence was collected from a human donor who donated a stem cell graft to a child with acute myeloid leukemia. The chain couples TRBV21-1 to TRBJ2-2; TRBD1 is the table's D call and was not checked against the DNA. TRBV21-1 is assigned pseudogene status. The sample was PBMCs from the stem cell graft donor, taken from the stem cell graft. CDR3 sequence (DNA): TGTGCCAGCACCAGGGACAGGGTTGACACCGGGGAGCTGTTTTTT. Its protein is CASTRDRVDTGELFF.